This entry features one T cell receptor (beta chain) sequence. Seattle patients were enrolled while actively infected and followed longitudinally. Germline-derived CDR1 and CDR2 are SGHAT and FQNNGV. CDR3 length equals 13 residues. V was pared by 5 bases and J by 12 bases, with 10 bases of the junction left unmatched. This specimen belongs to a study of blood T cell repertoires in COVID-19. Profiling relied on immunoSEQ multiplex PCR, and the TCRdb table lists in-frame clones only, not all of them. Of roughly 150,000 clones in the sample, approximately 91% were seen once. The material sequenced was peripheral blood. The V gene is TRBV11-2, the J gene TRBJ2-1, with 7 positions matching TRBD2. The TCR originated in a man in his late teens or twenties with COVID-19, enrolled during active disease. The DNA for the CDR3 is TGTGCCAGCAGCCCAGACCCCGGACTAGGGCAGTTCTTC. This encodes CASSPDPGLGQFF.